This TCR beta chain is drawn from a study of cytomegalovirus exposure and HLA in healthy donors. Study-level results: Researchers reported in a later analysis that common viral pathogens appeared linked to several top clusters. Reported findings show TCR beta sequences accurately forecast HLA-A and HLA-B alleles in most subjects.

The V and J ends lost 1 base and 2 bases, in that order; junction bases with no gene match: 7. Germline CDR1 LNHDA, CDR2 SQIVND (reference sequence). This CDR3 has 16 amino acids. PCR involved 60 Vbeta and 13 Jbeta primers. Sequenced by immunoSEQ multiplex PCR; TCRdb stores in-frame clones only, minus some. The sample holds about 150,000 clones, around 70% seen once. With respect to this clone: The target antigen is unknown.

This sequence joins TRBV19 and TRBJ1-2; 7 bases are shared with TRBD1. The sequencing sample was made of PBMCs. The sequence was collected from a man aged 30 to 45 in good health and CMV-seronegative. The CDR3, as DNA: TGTGCCAGTAGTATAGGGGTAGCGGGACAGAACTATGGCTACACCTTC. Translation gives CASSIGVAGQNYGYTF.